This T cell receptor beta chain was identified in a study of response to subunit inactivated influenza vaccine. Study-wide findings and caveats: Each seasonal influenza vaccination recruits few new T cells, the authors suggested.

TCRdb re-derived calls from the RT-PCR reads in MiXCR, one entry per CDR3 protein. Of about 700,000 distinct CDR3 sequences listed, over 11% are singletons. Points on this clonotype: Its antigen is undetermined.

Germline V gene sequence: CDR1 ENHRY, CDR2 SYGVKD. Unmatched junction bases numbered 4, after V lost 4 bases and J lost 1 base. This CDR3 has 16 residues. This receptor was obtained from a man aged 45 to 65 who received an inactivated influenza vaccine. The chain has TRBV10-3 and TRBJ2-1; 10 positions match TRBD2. The sequencing here drew on PBMCs from blood, taken less than 15 days before vaccination. DNA for the CDR3: TGTGCCATCAGTGTACTAGCGGGGAAGTCCTACAATGAGCAGTTCTTC. Its translation is CAISVLAGKSYNEQFF.